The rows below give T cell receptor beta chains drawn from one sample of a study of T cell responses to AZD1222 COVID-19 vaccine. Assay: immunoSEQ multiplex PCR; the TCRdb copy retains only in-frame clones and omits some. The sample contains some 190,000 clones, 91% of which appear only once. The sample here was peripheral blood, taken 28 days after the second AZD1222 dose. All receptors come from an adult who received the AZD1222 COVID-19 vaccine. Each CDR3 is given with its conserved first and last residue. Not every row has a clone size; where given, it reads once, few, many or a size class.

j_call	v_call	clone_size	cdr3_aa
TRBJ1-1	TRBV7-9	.	CASSLAEVTRLVTEAFF
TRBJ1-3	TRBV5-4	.	CASSPDGGAGSGTIYF
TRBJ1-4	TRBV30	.	CAWSGDRNEKLFF
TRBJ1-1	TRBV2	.	CASKLGQANTEAFF
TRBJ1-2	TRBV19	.	CASSADPGQGPNYGYTF
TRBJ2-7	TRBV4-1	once	CASSQELPYEQYF
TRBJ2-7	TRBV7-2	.	CASRSLGTSSYEQYF
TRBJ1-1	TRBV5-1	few	CASSLMGGGSRTEAFF
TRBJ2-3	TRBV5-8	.	CASSSTAYPFSTDTQYF
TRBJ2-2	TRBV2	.	CASKNRVGTGELFF
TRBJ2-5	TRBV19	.	CASSSPGAGRETQYF
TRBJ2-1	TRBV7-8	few	CASSLDGASYNEQFF
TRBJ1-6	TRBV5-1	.	CASSLDPGLRSPLHF
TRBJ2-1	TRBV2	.	CASNPSGSRNNEQFF
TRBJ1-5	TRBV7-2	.	CASSPRDLGNQPQHF
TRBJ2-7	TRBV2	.	CASSVEGRRYEQYF
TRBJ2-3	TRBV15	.	CATSLRGFDTQYF
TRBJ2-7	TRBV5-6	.	CASTSRLLGYEQYF
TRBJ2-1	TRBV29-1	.	CSGYRGLYNEQFF
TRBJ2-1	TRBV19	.	CASSIDLANSYNEQFF
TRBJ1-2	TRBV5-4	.	CASSFEGGGARGYTF
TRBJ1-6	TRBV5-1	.	CASSLGGSGSDSPLHF
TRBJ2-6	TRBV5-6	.	CASSQTGSGANVLTF
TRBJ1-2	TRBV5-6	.	CASSLIGQSGGYTF
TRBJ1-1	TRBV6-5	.	CASGRTNTEAFF
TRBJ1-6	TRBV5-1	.	CASSLGGEGTPLHF
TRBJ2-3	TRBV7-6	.	CASSLAAGGGTDTQYF
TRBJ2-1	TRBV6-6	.	CASRRTSYNEQFF
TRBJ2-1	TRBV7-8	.	CASSSGLAGVNEQFF
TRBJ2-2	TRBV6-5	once	CASTLTGNGELFF
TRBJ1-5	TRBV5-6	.	CASSFRQSNQPQHF
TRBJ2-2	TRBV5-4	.	CASSTGLGGELFF
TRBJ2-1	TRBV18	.	CASSPEGEAYNEQFF
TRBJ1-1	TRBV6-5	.	CASTWRTNTEAFF
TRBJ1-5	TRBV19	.	CASSIGAGNQPQHF
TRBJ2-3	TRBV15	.	CATSRGTRTDTQYF
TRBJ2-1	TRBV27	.	CASSLISGPNMGKFF
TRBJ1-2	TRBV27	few	CASSFGGDLYGYTF
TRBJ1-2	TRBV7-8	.	CASSPRGGDSPKLSGYTF
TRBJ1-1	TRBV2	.	CASRAYLQGEAFF
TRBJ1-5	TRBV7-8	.	CASSPRQGGAQHF
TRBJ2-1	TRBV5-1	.	CASSLTGSSYNEQFF
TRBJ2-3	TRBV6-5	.	CASSLPGSTDTQYF
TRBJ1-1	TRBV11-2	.	CASSWGRGGNSEAFF
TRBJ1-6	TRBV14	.	CASSHLPPGSQSPLHF
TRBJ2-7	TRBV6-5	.	CASSMGQSYEQYF
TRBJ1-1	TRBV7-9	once	CASSPGQVAFF
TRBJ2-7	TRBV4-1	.	CASSQLGESYEQYF
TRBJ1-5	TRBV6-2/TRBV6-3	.	CASSLRGDGNQPQHF
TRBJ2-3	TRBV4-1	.	CASSQAGRNTQYF